This record covers a single T cell receptor beta chain. In the original workflow: Scientists estimated how many nucleated cells there were by amplifying reference gene primers. Sequenced by immunoSEQ multiplex PCR; TCRdb stores in-frame clones only, minus some. V, J and clone size reflect that table, while D and trimming were determined from the DNA. The table shows 25,000 to 30,000 clones, with roughly 93% occurring only once. This CDR3 comprises 15 residues. Germline V gene data show CDR1 as MNHEY and CDR2 as SMNVEV (reference sequence). The V segment lost 2 bases and the J segment 4 bases; nucleotides outside the gene matches: 8. The record originates from a study of blood T cell repertoires in COVID-19.

What was sequenced was peripheral blood. This rearrangement joins TRBV27 to TRBJ2-7; 7 nucleotides align to TRBD2. The origin of this receptor is a woman aged 70-85 years with COVID-19, enrolled during active disease. For the CDR3, the DNA is TGTGCCAGCAGTTTAAACGGGAGGCCCATTTACGAGCAGTACTTC. Its translation: CASSLNGRPIYEQYF.